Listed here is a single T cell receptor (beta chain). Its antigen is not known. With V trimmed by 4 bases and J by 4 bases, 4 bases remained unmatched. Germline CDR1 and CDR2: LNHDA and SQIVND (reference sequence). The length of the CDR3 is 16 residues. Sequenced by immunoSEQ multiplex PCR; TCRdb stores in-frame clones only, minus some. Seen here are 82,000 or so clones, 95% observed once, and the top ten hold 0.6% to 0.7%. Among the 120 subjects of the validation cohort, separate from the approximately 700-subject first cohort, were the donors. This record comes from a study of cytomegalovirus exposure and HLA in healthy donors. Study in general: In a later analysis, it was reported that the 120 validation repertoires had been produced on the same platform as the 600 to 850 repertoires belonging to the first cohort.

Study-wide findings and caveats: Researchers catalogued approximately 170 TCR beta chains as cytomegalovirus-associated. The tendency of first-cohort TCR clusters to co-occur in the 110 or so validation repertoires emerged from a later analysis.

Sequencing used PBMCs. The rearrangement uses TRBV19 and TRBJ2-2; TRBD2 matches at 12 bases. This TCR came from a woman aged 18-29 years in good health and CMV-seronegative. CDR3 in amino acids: CASSRLAGVGTGELFF. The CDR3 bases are TGTGCCAGTAGTAGACTAGCGGGAGTCGGCACCGGGGAGCTGTTTTTT.